This TCR beta chain was recorded in a study of CD8 T cells in Susac syndrome. CDR3 length: 13 residues. Germline CDR1 reads MNHEY; CDR2 reads SMNVEV (reference sequence). V lost 6 bases and J 2 bases, leaving 10 bases between the germline ends. On this clonotype itself: Its target is unknown.

Study results and limitations: The study recognized that the number of individuals in its TCR sequencing and HLA analysis was relatively small.

Random hexamers served to reverse transcribe about 0.45 to 1 ug RNA. TCRdb ran MiXCR on the immunoSEQ multiplex PCR reads and lists one entry per CDR3 protein. Seen here are under 200,000 distinct CDR3 sequences, over 90% observed once, and the top ten hold approximately 0.16%. The rearrangement links TRBV27 to TRBJ1-2; D not resolved. The clonotype was recovered from a human donor with Susac syndrome. The specimen sequenced was CD8+ T cells from PBMCs. In DNA, the CDR3 is TGTGCCAGCAGGACTCGGGGAAACTATGGCTACACCTTC. This translates into CASRTRGNYGYTF.